These 9 T cell receptor beta chains were sequenced from one sample in a study of post-analysis software for immune sequencing data. Findings and caveats of the study: TRBV segments more frequent in patients than in controls numbered roughly five and included TRBV5-6, TRBV5-1 and TRBV20-1.

Each TCR beta cDNA library carried unique molecular identifiers. MiXCR was run by TCRdb on the PCR reads, yielding one entry per CDR3 protein. The table records approximately 570,000 distinct CDR3 sequences, around 44% of them present only once. Their recognized antigens are unknown. Material for sequencing was blood. The receptors shown here come from a girl between 5 and 17 years old with multiple sclerosis.

The rearrangement links TRBV13 to TRBJ2-5, with D possibly matching TRBD1 (6 bases). The CDR3 spans 18 residues. The germline V gene has CDR1 PRHDT and CDR2 FYEKMQ (reference sequence). Trimming stripped 5 bases from V and 2 bases from J, with 24 bases between. This CDR3 reads CASSLREGKQGPQETQYF. The DNA for the CDR3 is TGTGCCAGCAGCCTTAGAGAGGGGAAACAGGGTCCGCAAGAGACCCAGTACTTC.

This sequence joins TRBV27 and TRBJ2-1, with D possibly TRBD2 on 5 matching bases. The DNA end lines up better with TRBJ2-7; the J call may be wrong. The V gene's germline CDR1 is MNHEY and CDR2 SMNVEV (reference sequence). CDR3 size: 15 residues. CDR3 sequence (DNA): TGTGCCAGCAGGCCAAGTGGGAGCCCCTACAATGAGCAGTACTTC. Translation: CASRPSGSPYNEQYF.

The chain joins TRBV24-1 to TRBJ1-1; D remains unclear. Germline V CDR1 and CDR2: KGHDR, SFDVKD. The CDR3 contains 14 residues. Trimming left V 4 bases short and J 6 bases short, with 14 bases between. CDR3: CATSDPRRSAEAFF. The CDR3 DNA follows: TGTGCCACCAGTGACCCACGGCGGAGCGCTGAAGCTTTCTTT.

This clonotype was detected only a few times. This rearrangement joins TRBV29-1 to TRBJ1-2; 9 positions agree with TRBD1. The CDR3 covers 12 residues. CDR1 is SQVTM and CDR2 is ANQGSEA in the germline V gene. V gave up 7 bases and J gave up 4 bases; unmatched junction bases: 4. The CDR3, as DNA: TGCAGCGCCGGACAGGGGATCTATGGCTACACCTTC. Protein product: CSAGQGIYGYTF.

This clonotype was counted between two and nine times. V is TRBV6-5 and J is TRBJ1-2, with 9 positions matching TRBD1. Germline V gene lookup returns CDR1 MNHEY and CDR2 SVGAGI. V lost 7 bases to trimming and J lost 7 bases; unmatched junction nucleotides: 7. The CDR3 loop spans 13 amino acids. The CDR3 region has the DNA TGTGCCAGCACGCGGGGACAGGGCTTTGGCTACACCTTC. It encodes CASTRGQGFGYTF.

This clonotype was recorded a few times. The chain uses TRBV20-1 and TRBJ2-7; D unresolved. The CDR3 covers 13 residues. V lost 0 bases, J lost 4 bases, and 10 bases lay in between. From germline, CDR1 is DFQATT and CDR2 SNEGSKA (reference sequence). CDR3 residues: CSARDRQLYEQYF. CDR3 coding DNA: TGCAGTGCTAGAGATCGGCAGCTTTACGAGCAGTACTTC.

This clonotype appeared a few times. The V and J genes are TRBV7-2 and TRBJ2-3; TRBD1 is a possible D gene (5 bases). V lost 6 bases to trimming and J lost 2 bases, with 15 bases between them. Germline V gene data show CDR1 as SGHTA and CDR2 as FQGNSA. The CDR3 length is 15 residues. For the CDR3, the DNA is TGTGCCAGCAGTTTCGACAGCCACATCACAGATACGCAGTATTTT. It yields the protein CASSFDSHITDTQYF.

This chain links TRBV3-1 with TRBJ2-7, with D unresolved. This CDR3 is built from 12 residues. Trimming left V 1 base short and J 10 bases short, with 11 bases between. Germline CDR1 LGHDT, CDR2 YNNKEL (reference sequence). CDR3 in amino acids: CASSQVVEIQYF. CDR3 in DNA: TGTGCCAGCAGCCAAGTTGTCGAGATCCAGTACTTC.

The rearrangement links TRBV2 to TRBJ2-3, with 10 bases identical to TRBD1. The V and J ends lost 6 bases and 3 bases, in that order; junction bases with no gene match: 6. The CDR3 length is 15 residues. CDR1 and CDR2 from the germline V gene are SNHLY and FYNNEI. DNA for the CDR3: TGTGCCAGCAGAGAAAGGACAGGGGGAACAGATACGCAGTATTTT. It is translated as CASRERTGGTDTQYF.